These T cell receptor beta chains were read from a single sample in a study of CD8 T cells in ankylosing spondylitis. TCRdb recomputed calls from the 5' RACE reads with MiXCR, one row per CDR3 protein. The table shows about 39,000 distinct CDR3 sequences, with about 9.3% occurring only once. Sequences were obtained from blood, either unsorted or a sorted T cell fraction (not recorded which). The source of these receptors is a male donor with ankylosing spondylitis or in good health (not recorded which). CDR3s include the opening cysteine and the closing phenylalanine or tryptophan. Fields, in order: V gene, clone size, D gene, J gene, CDR3 DNA, CDR3 protein. The D gene is left open where the match is weak. The size field reads how often the clone was seen (once, few, many) or a class if it is expanded.

TRBV5-6	many	NA	TRBJ2-7	TGTGCCAGCAGCTTGGTGGTGCGGGGAGGCTACGAGCAGTACTTC	CASSLVVRGGYEQYF
TRBV20-1	many	NA	TRBJ1-5	TGCAGTGCTCGCTCAACTACTAATAGCAATCAGCCCCAGCATTTT	CSARSTTNSNQPQHF
TRBV21-1	many	NA	TRBJ2-2	TGTGCCAGCAGGGCCGGGACGAGGAACACCGGGGAGCTGTTTTTT	CASRAGTRNTGELFF
TRBV7-8	many	NA	TRBJ2-1	TGTGCCAGCAGCCCAAGAACCGGGACCGTCGGGTACAATGAGCAGTTCTTC	CASSPRTGTVGYNEQFF
TRBV29-1	many	NA	TRBJ2-3	TGCAGCGCAGGGACGGACATTCCCACAGATACGCAGTATTTT	CSAGTDIPTDTQYF
TRBV6-5	few	NA	TRBJ1-2	TGTGCCAGCAGGGAAGTTAACTATGGCTACACCTTC	CASREVNYGYTF
TRBV27	many	NA	TRBJ1-1	TGTGCCAGCAGCTTAGGGACGAACACTGAAGCTTTCTTT	CASSLGTNTEAFF
TRBV20-1	many	TRBD2	TRBJ2-7	TGCAGTGCTAGAGACGGGACTAGCGGGAGTCAGTACTTC	CSARDGTSGSQYF
TRBV4-1	many	TRBD2	TRBJ2-1	TGCGCCAGCAGCCAAGAGGTAGCGGGAGCGCCATCCTACAATGAGCAGTTCTTC	CASSQEVAGAPSYNEQFF
TRBV18	many	NA	TRBJ2-3	TGTGCCAGCTCACCAGAGGACAGTGCCACAGATACGCAGTATTTT	CASSPEDSATDTQYF
TRBV20-1	many	NA	TRBJ2-1	TGCAGTGCTAGAGATGTCTTCACTAGCAGTTACAATGAGCAGTTCTTC	CSARDVFTSSYNEQFF
TRBV5-1	many	TRBD2	TRBJ2-7	TGCGCCAGCAAGTTGGCGGGAGCCTACGAGCAGTACTTC	CASKLAGAYEQYF
TRBV7-2	many	NA	TRBJ2-6	TGTGCCAGCAGCACCACGGCCGGTGGGGCCAACGTCCTGACTTTC	CASSTTAGGANVLTF